This T cell receptor (beta chain) is from a study of blood T cell repertoires in COVID-19. Whole-study context: Researchers got acute and convalescent COVID-19 samples from the United States, Italy and Spain. The analysed material was cDNA or gDNA that came from T cells, B-cell-depleted T cells, or PBMCs.

In the original analysis: Reference gene primer amplification gave nucleated cell count estimates. TCRdb's table, derived via immunoSEQ multiplex PCR, lists solely in-frame clones and lacks some. From that table come the V and J calls and clone size; the DNA was used to work out D and trimming. The sample carries hundreds of thousands of clones, approximately 87% recorded once. The count of this clone is one. Within the sample, other DNA sequences also encode this same CDR3. This CDR3 contains 13 residues. Trimming shortened V by 3 bases and J by 0 bases, and 5 bases separated the two germline ends. The TCR was taken from a woman in her forties or fifties with active or convalescent COVID-19. The sample taken for sequencing was peripheral blood. The chain recombines TRBV12-3 or TRBV12-4 with TRBJ1-1; D is unresolved. The CDR3 sequence is CASSLSVNTEAFF. CDR3 nucleotides: TGTGCCAGCAGTTTGTCGGTGAACACTGAAGCTTTCTTT.